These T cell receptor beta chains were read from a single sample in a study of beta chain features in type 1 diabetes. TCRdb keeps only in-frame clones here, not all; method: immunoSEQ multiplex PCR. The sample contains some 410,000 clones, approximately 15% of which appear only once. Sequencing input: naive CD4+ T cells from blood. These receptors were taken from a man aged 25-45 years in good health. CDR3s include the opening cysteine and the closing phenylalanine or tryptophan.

CDR3 protein: CASSLRRVADTQYF
V gene: TRBV7-9
J gene: TRBJ2-3

CDR3 protein: CASSLTGRSGNTIYF
V gene: TRBV18
J gene: TRBJ1-3

CDR3 protein: CASSLDYTNIQYF
V gene: TRBV7-2
J gene: TRBJ2-4

CDR3 protein: CASSRSGIGANVLTF
V gene: TRBV4-1
J gene: TRBJ2-6

CDR3 protein: CASSRGPSQETQYF
V gene: TRBV7-3
J gene: TRBJ2-5

CDR3 protein: CAWWLAGGSSYNEQFF
V gene: TRBV30
J gene: TRBJ2-1

CDR3 protein: CASSQSCRVNNYGYTF
V gene: TRBV23-1
J gene: TRBJ1-2

CDR3 protein: CAWKGIGGVKFF
V gene: TRBV30
J gene: TRBJ2-1

CDR3 protein: CASSGASGRDRRNEQFF
V gene: TRBV9
J gene: TRBJ2-1

CDR3 protein: CAWNPGTGLAYTF
V gene: TRBV30
J gene: TRBJ1-2

CDR3 protein: CATIHSSSYNEQFF
V gene: TRBV6-5
J gene: TRBJ2-1

CDR3 protein: CASSVSTGYYGYTF
V gene: TRBV9
J gene: TRBJ1-2

CDR3 protein: CASSPLGRGNSPLHF
V gene: TRBV7-9
J gene: TRBJ1-6

CDR3 protein: CASKTSGADTQYF
V gene: TRBV7-3
J gene: TRBJ2-3

CDR3 protein: CSVAPRRGVNTGELFF
V gene: TRBV29-1
J gene: TRBJ2-2

CDR3 protein: CASSKQGGHLTDTQYF
V gene: TRBV19
J gene: TRBJ2-3

CDR3 protein: CASSPGQGVTEAFF
V gene: TRBV18
J gene: TRBJ1-1

CDR3 protein: CASSLGDRDTEKLFF
V gene: TRBV5-1
J gene: TRBJ1-4

CDR3 protein: CASGLVMSVAASYNEQFF
V gene: TRBV12-5
J gene: TRBJ2-1

CDR3 protein: CAWSGQGAFNEQFF
V gene: TRBV30
J gene: TRBJ2-1